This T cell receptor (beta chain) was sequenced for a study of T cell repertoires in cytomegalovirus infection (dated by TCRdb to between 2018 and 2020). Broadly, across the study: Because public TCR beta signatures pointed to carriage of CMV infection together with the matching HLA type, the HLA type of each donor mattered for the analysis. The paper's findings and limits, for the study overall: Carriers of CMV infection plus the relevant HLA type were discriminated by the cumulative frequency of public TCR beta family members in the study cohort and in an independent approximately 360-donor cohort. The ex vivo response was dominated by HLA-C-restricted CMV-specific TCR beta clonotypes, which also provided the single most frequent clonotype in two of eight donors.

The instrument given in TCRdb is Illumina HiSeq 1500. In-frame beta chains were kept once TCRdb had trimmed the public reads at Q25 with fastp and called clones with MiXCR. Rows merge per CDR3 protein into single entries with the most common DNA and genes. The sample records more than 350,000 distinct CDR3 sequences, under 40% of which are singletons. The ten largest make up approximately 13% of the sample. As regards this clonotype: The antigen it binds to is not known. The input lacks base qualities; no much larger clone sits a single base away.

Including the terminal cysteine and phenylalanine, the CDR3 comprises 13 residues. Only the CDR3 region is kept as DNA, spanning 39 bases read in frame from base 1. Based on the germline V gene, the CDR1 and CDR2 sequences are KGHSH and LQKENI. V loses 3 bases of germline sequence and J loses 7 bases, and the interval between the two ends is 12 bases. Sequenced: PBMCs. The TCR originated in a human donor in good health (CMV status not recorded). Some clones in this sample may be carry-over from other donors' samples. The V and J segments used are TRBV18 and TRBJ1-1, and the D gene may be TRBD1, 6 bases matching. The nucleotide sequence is TGTGCCAGCTCACCCCTGGAGGGGGTTGAAGCTTTCTTT. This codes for CASSPLEGVEAFF.